This T cell receptor (beta chain) was identified during a study of regulatory T cells in long-lasting Graves disease. Study-wide findings and caveats: Persistent disease preferred TRBV28, TRBJ1-2 and TRBJ2-5; new disease, TRBV20-1 and TRBJ2-1.

With regard to this clonotype: The antigen is unknown.

To make TCR beta libraries, researchers used iRepertoire HTBI primers and Arm-PCR of CDR3 regions. One entry per CDR3 protein, called by TCRdb with MiXCR from the multiplex PCR reads. This sample has about 360,000 distinct CDR3 sequences, with around 15% found just once. The V gene's germline CDR1 is SGHTA and CDR2 FQGTGA. CDR3 length: 13 residues. Trimming stripped 3 bases from V and 10 bases from J, with 10 bases between. Specified time point: newly diagnosed GD, antithyroid drugs for less than 3 months. RNA extracted from PBMCs served as the sequencing template. Patients came from an endocrinology department in Xi'an, China. The same specimen was also included in a second study, on T cells in Graves' hyperthyroidism and ophthalmopathy.

This clonotype was sampled from a woman between 18 and 29 years old with Graves disease. The J gene is TRBJ1-6, the V gene TRBV7-3; a weak D match, TRBD1 (5 bases). Sequencing used peripheral blood mononuclear cells (PBMCs), obtained at new diagnosis, from a patient treated with antithyroid drugs. This CDR3 is CASSLTVQSPLHF. CDR3 DNA: TGTGCCAGCAGCTTGACAGTACAGTCACCCCTCCACTTT.